Reported below is one T cell receptor beta chain. There are 14 residues in the CDR3. V dropped 2 bases and J dropped 4 bases, with 10 bases sitting between them. Germline V CDR1 and CDR2: MDHEN, SYDVKM. The data stem from a study of cytomegalovirus exposure and HLA in healthy donors. The study ran its PCR with 60 Vbeta and 13 Jbeta primers. Repertoires were generated with immunoSEQ multiplex PCR, while TCRdb's copy carries only in-frame clones and drops some. Of under 150,000 clones listed, just under 80% are singletons. The chain recombines TRBV28 with TRBJ2-3; D perhaps matches TRBD1 (6 bases). This receptor was identified in a woman between 40 and 55 years old in good health and CMV-seronegative. Specimen: PBMCs. CDR3 in amino acids: CASSLPTGPDTQYF. CDR3 nucleotides: TGTGCCAGCAGTTTACCGACAGGACCAGATACGCAGTATTTT.